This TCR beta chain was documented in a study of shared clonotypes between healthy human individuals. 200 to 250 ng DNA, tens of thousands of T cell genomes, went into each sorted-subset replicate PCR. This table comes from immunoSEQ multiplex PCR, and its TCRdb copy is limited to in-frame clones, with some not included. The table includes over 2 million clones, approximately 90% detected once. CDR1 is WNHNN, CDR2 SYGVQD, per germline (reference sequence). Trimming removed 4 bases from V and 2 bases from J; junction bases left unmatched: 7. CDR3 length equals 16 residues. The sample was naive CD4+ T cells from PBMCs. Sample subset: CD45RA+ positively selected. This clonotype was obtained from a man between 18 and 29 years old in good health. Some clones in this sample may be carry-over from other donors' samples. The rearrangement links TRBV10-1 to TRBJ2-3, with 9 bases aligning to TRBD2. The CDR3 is CASSAPTSGHTDTQYF. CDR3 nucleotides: TGCGCCAGCAGTGCCCCGACTAGCGGACACACAGATACGCAGTATTTT.